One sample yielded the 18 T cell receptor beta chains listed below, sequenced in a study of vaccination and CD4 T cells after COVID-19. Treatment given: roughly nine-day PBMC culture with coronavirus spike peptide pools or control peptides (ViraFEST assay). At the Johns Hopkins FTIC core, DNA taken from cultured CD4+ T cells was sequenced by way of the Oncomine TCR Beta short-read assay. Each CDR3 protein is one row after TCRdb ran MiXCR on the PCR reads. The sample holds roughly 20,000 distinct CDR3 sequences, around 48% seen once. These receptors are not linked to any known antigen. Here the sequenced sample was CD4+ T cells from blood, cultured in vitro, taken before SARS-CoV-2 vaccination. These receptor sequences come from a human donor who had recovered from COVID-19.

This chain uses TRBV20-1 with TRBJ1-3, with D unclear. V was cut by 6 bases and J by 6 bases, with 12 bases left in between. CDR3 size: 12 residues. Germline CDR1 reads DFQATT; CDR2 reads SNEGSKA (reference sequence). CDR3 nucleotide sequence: TGCAGTGCAACGAAGGACGCAAACACCATATATTTT. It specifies CSATKDANTIYF.

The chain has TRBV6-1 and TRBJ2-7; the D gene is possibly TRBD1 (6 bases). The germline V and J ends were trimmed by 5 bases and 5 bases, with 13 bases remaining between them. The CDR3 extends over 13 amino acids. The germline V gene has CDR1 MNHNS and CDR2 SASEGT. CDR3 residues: CASSLDSLHEQYF. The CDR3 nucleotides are TGTGCCAGCAGTCTGGACAGCCTCCACGAGCAGTACTTC.

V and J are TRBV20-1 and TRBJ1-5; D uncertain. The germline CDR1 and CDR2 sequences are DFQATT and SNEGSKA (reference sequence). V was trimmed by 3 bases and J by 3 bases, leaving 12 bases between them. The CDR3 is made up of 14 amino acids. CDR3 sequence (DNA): TGCAGTGCTAGTTACGGCAGTCCCAATCAGCCCCAGCATTTT. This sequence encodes CSASYGSPNQPQHF.

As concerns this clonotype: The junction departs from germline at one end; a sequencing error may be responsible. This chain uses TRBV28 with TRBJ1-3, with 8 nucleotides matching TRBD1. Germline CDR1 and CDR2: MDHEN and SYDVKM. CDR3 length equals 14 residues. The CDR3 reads CAGSTGGSGNTIYF. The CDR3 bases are TGTGCCGGCAGTACAGGGGGCTCTGGAAACACCATATATTTT.

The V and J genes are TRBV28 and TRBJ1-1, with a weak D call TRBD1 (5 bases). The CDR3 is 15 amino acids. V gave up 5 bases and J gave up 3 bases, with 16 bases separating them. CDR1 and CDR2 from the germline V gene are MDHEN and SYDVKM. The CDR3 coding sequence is TGTGCCAGCAGTATCGTGGGGGGACGAGACACTGAAGCTTTCTTT. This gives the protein CASSIVGGRDTEAFF.

Here the CDR3 DNA reads TGTGCCAGCAGTGTGAAGGACAGGGCTGGAAACACCATATATTTT. It yields the protein CASSVKDRAGNTIYF. The chain uses TRBV6-4 and TRBJ1-3, with 8 bases fitting TRBD1. The CDR3 totals 15 residues. Germline V gene sequence: CDR1 MRHNA, CDR2 SNTAGT. The V gene end was trimmed by 4 bases and the J gene end by 2 bases; junction bases not matched to a gene: 4.

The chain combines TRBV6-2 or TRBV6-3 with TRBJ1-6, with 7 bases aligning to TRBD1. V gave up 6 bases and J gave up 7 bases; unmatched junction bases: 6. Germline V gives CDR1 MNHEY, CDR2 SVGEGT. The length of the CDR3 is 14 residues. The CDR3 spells CASRTGTVNSPLHF. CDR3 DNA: TGTGCCAGCAGGACCGGGACAGTCAATTCACCCCTCCACTTT.

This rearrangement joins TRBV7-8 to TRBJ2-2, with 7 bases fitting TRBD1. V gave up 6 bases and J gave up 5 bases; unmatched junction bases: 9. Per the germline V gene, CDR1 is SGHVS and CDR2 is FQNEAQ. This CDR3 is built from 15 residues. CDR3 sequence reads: CASRPGTVGTGELFF. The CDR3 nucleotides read TGTGCCAGCAGACCCGGGACAGTGGGGACCGGGGAGCTGTTTTTT.

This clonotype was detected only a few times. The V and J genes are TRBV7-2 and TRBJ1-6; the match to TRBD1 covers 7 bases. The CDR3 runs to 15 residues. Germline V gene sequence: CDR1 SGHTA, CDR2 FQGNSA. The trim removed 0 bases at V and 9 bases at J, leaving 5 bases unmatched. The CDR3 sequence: CASSLARGQASPLHF. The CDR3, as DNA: TGTGCCAGCAGCTTAGCGAGGGGGCAGGCTTCACCCCTCCACTTT.

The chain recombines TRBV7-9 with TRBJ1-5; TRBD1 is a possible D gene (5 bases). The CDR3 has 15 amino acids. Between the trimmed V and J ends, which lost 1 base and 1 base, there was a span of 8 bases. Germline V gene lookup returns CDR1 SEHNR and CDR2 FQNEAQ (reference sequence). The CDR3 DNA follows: TGTGCCAGCAGCTTAGGGACACGGAGCAATCAGCCCCAGCATTTT. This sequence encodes CASSLGTRSNQPQHF.

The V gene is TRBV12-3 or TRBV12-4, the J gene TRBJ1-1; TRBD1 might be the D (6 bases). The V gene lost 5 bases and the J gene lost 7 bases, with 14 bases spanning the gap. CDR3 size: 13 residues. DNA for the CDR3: TGTGCCAGCAGTCGAACAGGGAGGAATGAAGCTTTCTTT. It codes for CASSRTGRNEAFF.

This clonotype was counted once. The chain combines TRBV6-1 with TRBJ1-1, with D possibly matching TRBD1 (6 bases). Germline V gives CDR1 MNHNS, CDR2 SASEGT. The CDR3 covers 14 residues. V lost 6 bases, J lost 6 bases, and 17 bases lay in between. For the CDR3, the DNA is TGTGCCAGCAGGTCCCAGGGGCTGGGCGCTGAAGCTTTCTTT. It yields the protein CASRSQGLGAEAFF.

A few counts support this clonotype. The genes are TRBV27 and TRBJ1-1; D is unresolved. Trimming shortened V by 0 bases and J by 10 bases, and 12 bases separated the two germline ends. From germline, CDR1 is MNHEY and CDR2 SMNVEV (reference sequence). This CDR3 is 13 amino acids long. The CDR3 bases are TGTGCCAGCAGTTTATCGGCGGGTGTATTAGCTTTCTTT. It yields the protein CASSLSAGVLAFF.

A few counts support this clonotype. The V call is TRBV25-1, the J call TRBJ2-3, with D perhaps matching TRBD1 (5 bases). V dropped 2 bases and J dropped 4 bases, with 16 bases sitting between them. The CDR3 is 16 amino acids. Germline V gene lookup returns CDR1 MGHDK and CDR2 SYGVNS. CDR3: CASSEPGPGGPDTQYF. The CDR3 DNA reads TGTGCCAGCAGTGAACCAGGGCCCGGCGGCCCAGATACGCAGTATTTT.

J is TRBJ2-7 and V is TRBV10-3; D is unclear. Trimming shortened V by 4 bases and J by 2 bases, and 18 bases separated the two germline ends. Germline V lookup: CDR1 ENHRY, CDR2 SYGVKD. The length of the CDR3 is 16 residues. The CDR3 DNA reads TGTGCCATCAGTGTCGGCGCAGACCAAACACCCTACGAGCAGTACTTC. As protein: CAISVGADQTPYEQYF.

The CDR3 here is CSAIGASGFTEAFF. The CDR3 DNA sequence: TGCAGTGCTATAGGGGCGTCGGGGTTCACTGAAGCTTTCTTT. The chain has TRBV20-1 and TRBJ1-1; D possibly corresponds to TRBD1 (5 bases). Germline assignment: CDR1 DFQATT and CDR2 SNEGSKA (reference sequence). The CDR3 totals 14 residues. Trimming stripped 4 bases from V and 4 bases from J, with 16 bases between.

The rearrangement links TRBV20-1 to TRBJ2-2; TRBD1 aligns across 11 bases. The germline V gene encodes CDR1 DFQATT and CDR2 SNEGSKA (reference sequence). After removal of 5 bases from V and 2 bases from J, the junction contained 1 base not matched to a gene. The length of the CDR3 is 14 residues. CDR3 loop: CSAWTGGNTGELFF. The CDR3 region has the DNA TGCAGTGCTTGGACAGGGGGCAACACCGGGGAGCTGTTTTTT.

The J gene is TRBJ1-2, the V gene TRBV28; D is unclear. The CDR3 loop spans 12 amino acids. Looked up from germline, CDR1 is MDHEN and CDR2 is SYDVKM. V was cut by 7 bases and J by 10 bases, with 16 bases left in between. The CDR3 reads CASTPAVRNYTF. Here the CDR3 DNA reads TGTGCCAGCACCCCTGCCGTCAGAAACTACACCTTC.